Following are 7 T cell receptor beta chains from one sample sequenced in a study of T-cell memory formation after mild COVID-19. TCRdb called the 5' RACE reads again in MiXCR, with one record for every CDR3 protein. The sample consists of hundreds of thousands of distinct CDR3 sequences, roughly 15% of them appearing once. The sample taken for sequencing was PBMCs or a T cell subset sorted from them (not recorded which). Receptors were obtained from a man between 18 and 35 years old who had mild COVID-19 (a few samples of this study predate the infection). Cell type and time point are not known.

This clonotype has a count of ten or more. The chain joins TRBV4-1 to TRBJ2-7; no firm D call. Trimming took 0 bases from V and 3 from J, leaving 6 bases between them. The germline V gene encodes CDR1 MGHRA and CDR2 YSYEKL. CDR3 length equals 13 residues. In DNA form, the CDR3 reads TGCGCCAGCAGCCAAGAGGCCAGCTACGAGCAGTACGTC. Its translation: CASSQEASYEQYV.

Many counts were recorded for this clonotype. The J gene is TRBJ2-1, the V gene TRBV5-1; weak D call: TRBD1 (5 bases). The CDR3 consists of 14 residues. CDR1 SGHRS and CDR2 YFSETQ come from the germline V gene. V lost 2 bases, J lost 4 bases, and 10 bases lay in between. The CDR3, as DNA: TGCGCCAGCAGCTTTGAGAAGGGGTACAATGAGCAGTTCTTC. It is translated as CASSFEKGYNEQFF. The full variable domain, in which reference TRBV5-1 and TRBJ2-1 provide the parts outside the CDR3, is KAGVTQTPRYLIKTRGQQVTLSCSPISGHRSVSWYQQTPGQGLQFLFEYFSETQRNKGNFPGRFSGRQFSNSRSEMNVSTLELGDSALYLCASSFEKGYNEQFFGPGTRLTVL.

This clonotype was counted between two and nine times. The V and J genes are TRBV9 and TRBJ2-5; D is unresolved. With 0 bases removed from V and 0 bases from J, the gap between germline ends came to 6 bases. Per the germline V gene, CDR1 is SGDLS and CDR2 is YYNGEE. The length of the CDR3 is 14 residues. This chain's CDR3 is CASSVAAYQETQYF. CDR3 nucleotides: TGTGCCAGCAGCGTAGCTGCGTACCAAGAGACCCAGTACTTC.

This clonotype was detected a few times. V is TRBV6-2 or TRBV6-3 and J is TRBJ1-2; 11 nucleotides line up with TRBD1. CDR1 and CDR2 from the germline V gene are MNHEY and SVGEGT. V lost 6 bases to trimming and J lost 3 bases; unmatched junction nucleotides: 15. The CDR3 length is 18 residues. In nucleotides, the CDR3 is TGTGCCAGCAGCTCGGCCCGCCGGGACAGGGGGGGTTACTATGGCTACACCTTC. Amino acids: CASSSARRDRGGYYGYTF.

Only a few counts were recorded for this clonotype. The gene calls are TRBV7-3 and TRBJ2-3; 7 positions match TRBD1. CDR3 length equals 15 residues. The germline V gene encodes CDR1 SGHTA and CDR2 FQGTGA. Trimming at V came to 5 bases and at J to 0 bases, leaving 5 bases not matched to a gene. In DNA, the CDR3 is TGTGCCAGCAGCCAGGACAGGTATAGCACAGATACGCAGTATTTT. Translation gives CASSQDRYSTDTQYF.

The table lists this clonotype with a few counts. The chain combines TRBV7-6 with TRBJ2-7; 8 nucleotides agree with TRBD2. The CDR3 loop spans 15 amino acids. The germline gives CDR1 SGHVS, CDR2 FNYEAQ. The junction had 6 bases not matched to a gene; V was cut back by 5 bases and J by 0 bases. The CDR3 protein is CASSAAGANSYEQYF. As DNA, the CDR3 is TGTGCCAGCAGCGCAGCGGGGGCCAACTCCTACGAGCAGTACTTC.

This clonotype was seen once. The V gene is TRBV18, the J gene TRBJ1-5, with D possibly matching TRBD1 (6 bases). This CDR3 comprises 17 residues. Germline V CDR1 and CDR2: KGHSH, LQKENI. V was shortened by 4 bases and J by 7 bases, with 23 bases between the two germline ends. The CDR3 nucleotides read TGTGCCAGCTCACACGGATCGCCTGGACAGAACTACCAGCCCCAGCATTTT. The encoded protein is CASSHGSPGQNYQPQHF.